This TCR beta chain was captured by sequencing in a study of T cell responses to AZD1222 COVID-19 vaccine. Overall study: Pooled samples include second doses given at about 4 or 12 weeks.

Produced via immunoSEQ multiplex PCR; TCRdb's table is partial and in-frame only. The data contain about 120,000 clones, roughly 90% of them singletons. The V segment lost 6 bases and the J segment 6 bases; nucleotides outside the gene matches: 11. The CDR3 is 14 amino acids. Germline CDR1 is MNHEY and CDR2 is SMNVEV (reference sequence). This TCR derives from an adult in good health. Material: peripheral blood, obtained on day 0 of AZD1222 vaccination. V gene TRBV27 combines with J gene TRBJ2-7; TRBD2 matches 7 bases. The CDR3 coding sequence is TGTGCCAGCAGGGTCTACGGGGCGGGGGTCGAGCAGTACTTC. Encoded protein: CASRVYGAGVEQYF.